This TCR beta chain comes out of a study of blood T cell repertoires in COVID-19 (dated by TCRdb to about 2020). Background for the entire study: Collaborator samples came from the United States, Italy and Spain and covered acute and convalescent phases of COVID-19. The repertoires were released in a freely available public database meant as a resource for research on the immune response to SARS-CoV-2. Where available, HLA class I and class II types were obtained from metadata supplied by the sample provider rather than from assay-based typing. Deeply sampled blood TCRbeta repertoires from subjects exposed to, actively infected with, or recovered from COVID-19 were included in the dataset. The material from the prospective study consisted of cDNA or gDNA derived from T cells, B-cell-depleted T cells, or PBMCs. The sample metadata nearly always contained a de-identified subject ID, COVID-19 status, age in years and sex. The samples were drawn from the first 160 participants of the ongoing ImmuneRACE study and from over 950 subjects provided by 6 global collaborators.

Summary of the overall study and its limitations: How much clinical and demographic metadata was included differed by source and by participant, and the metadata was provided uncurated.

Participants in the prospective study were aged 18 to 89 years, lived in 20 to 30 United States geographic areas, and enrolled through a virtual design. Cohort assignment in the prospective study relied on participant-reported clinical history from a screening survey and a study questionnaire. Recovered participants in ImmuneRACE Cohort 3 were defined by two consecutive negative NP/OP PCR tests, clearance by a healthcare professional, or resolution of symptoms. Each participant in the prospective study had whole blood, serum and a nasopharyngeal or oropharyngeal swab collected by mobile phlebotomists. Additional blood draws and questionnaires over a roughly two-month period could optionally be provided by prospective study participants. Prospective study blood samples were shipped either frozen or at room temperature before DNA extraction. The germline V gene encodes CDR1 MNHEY and CDR2 SMNVEV (reference sequence). From the cysteine up to the phenylalanine, the CDR3 has a length of 14 residues. Here the CDR3 DNA is all that survives: 42 bases in frame from base 1. Cut back by 1 base and 5 bases, the V and J ends lie 9 bases apart.

TCRbeta CDR3 regions were amplified from genomic DNA using the immunoSEQ Assay, a bias-controlled multiplex PCR. The authors processed their data as follows. Within the assay, amplification of reference gene primers was used to estimate how many nucleated cells each sample contained. To quantify the absolute abundance of each unique TCRbeta CDR3 rearrangement, sequence reads were collapsed and filtered. For each sample, productive Simpson clonality was calculated by taking the square root of Simpson's diversity index across productive rearrangements. Sourced from immuneACCESS, this table was stored by TCRdb with only in-frame sequences that have V and J called. A share of the clones is absent; for the studies checked, an unresolved V gene accounts for under half, and the remainder has no known explanation. V and J calls and clone size are copied from that table; D and trimming were computed from the DNA. The sample records a few hundred thousand clones, around 89% of which are singletons. The top ten constitute 2.4% of the sample.

Comment on this clone: The specificity of this receptor is unknown. Base qualities were left out, and no much larger clone turns up one base away.

The sequenced sample consisted of PBMCs or T cells enriched from blood (not recorded which). This sequence uses TRBV27 and TRBJ1-5; there is no confident call for the D gene. This clonotype originated in a woman between 18 and 29 years old who had recovered from COVID-19. The nucleotides read TGTGCCAGCAGTTTATATTCGGGTGATCAGCCCCAGCATTTT. Its protein reads: CASSLYSGDQPQHF.